Listed below are T cell receptor beta chains from one sample, sequenced in a study of blood T cell repertoires in COVID-19. Produced via immunoSEQ multiplex PCR; TCRdb's table is partial and in-frame only. The sample carries about 190,000 clones, 70% to 90% recorded once. Sequencing was carried out using peripheral blood. These receptors were obtained from a human donor in a cohort sampled during active COVID-19. Each CDR3 is given without its conserved first and last residue. Each record gives: V gene, CDR3 protein.

v_call: TRBV3-1/TRBV3-2; cdr3_aa: ASSQGVRGPGELF
v_call: TRBV3-1/TRBV3-2; cdr3_aa: ASSQMSDRPQH
v_call: TRBV24-1; cdr3_aa: ATMVPPANYGYT
v_call: TRBV5-4; cdr3_aa: ASSLGTSVYNEQF
v_call: TRBV5-1; cdr3_aa: ASSRGTGSNYGYT
v_call: TRBV19; cdr3_aa: ASSSQGWNTGELF
v_call: TRBV7-9; cdr3_aa: ASSPRGTGGTGELF
v_call: TRBV6-6; cdr3_aa: ASTPMGGGTQY
v_call: TRBV5-1; cdr3_aa: ASSTTRQALNTEAF
v_call: TRBV29-1; cdr3_aa: SVLPGTDTQY
v_call: TRBV5-1; cdr3_aa: ASSLRQGTILSGANVLT
v_call: TRBV6-5; cdr3_aa: ASKVAGLAEHEQF
v_call: TRBV7-2; cdr3_aa: ASSLVPVPNTGELF
v_call: TRBV7-9; cdr3_aa: ASSLGQEYEQY
v_call: TRBV5-8; cdr3_aa: ASSFQGGGRKETQY
v_call: TRBV2; cdr3_aa: ARTASGQTTYGYT
v_call: TRBV9; cdr3_aa: ASSGHLSGNTIY
v_call: TRBV6-2/TRBV6-3; cdr3_aa: ASSPPGQGAGEQF
v_call: TRBV28; cdr3_aa: ASSLVQGVGVNQPQH
v_call: TRBV28; cdr3_aa: ASSLGQGTDTQY
v_call: TRBV18; cdr3_aa: ASSPGLVNTGELF
v_call: TRBV7-2; cdr3_aa: ASSITGTGNTEAF
v_call: TRBV6-2/TRBV6-3; cdr3_aa: ASSHQGVPETQY
v_call: TRBV27; cdr3_aa: ASSPSGGQSAYGYT
v_call: TRBV9; cdr3_aa: ASSVGVAGEKLF
v_call: TRBV2; cdr3_aa: ASSGSTVADTQY
v_call: TRBV10-3; cdr3_aa: AISESRVTYEQY
v_call: TRBV11-2; cdr3_aa: ASSPGRTSGSDEQY
v_call: TRBV11-3; cdr3_aa: ASSLPGGTGELF
v_call: TRBV7-2; cdr3_aa: ASSSLNTQY
v_call: TRBV18; cdr3_aa: ASSPVTGELYGYT
v_call: TRBV7-9; cdr3_aa: ASRSSGMGIEQY
v_call: TRBV2; cdr3_aa: ASSGDRGVWQPQH
v_call: TRBV11-2; cdr3_aa: ASTFLAGGPGELF
v_call: TRBV12-3/TRBV12-4; cdr3_aa: ASSLRTTGELF
v_call: TRBV19; cdr3_aa: ASSIGRQGGMNTEAF
v_call: TRBV5-1; cdr3_aa: ASSRGIAGNTIY
v_call: TRBV10-2; cdr3_aa: ASRGRINTGELF
v_call: TRBV7-2; cdr3_aa: ASSLAGYVSTYEQY
v_call: TRBV19; cdr3_aa: ASSTSMNTEAF
v_call: TRBV5-1; cdr3_aa: ASSYRTSGQADEQF